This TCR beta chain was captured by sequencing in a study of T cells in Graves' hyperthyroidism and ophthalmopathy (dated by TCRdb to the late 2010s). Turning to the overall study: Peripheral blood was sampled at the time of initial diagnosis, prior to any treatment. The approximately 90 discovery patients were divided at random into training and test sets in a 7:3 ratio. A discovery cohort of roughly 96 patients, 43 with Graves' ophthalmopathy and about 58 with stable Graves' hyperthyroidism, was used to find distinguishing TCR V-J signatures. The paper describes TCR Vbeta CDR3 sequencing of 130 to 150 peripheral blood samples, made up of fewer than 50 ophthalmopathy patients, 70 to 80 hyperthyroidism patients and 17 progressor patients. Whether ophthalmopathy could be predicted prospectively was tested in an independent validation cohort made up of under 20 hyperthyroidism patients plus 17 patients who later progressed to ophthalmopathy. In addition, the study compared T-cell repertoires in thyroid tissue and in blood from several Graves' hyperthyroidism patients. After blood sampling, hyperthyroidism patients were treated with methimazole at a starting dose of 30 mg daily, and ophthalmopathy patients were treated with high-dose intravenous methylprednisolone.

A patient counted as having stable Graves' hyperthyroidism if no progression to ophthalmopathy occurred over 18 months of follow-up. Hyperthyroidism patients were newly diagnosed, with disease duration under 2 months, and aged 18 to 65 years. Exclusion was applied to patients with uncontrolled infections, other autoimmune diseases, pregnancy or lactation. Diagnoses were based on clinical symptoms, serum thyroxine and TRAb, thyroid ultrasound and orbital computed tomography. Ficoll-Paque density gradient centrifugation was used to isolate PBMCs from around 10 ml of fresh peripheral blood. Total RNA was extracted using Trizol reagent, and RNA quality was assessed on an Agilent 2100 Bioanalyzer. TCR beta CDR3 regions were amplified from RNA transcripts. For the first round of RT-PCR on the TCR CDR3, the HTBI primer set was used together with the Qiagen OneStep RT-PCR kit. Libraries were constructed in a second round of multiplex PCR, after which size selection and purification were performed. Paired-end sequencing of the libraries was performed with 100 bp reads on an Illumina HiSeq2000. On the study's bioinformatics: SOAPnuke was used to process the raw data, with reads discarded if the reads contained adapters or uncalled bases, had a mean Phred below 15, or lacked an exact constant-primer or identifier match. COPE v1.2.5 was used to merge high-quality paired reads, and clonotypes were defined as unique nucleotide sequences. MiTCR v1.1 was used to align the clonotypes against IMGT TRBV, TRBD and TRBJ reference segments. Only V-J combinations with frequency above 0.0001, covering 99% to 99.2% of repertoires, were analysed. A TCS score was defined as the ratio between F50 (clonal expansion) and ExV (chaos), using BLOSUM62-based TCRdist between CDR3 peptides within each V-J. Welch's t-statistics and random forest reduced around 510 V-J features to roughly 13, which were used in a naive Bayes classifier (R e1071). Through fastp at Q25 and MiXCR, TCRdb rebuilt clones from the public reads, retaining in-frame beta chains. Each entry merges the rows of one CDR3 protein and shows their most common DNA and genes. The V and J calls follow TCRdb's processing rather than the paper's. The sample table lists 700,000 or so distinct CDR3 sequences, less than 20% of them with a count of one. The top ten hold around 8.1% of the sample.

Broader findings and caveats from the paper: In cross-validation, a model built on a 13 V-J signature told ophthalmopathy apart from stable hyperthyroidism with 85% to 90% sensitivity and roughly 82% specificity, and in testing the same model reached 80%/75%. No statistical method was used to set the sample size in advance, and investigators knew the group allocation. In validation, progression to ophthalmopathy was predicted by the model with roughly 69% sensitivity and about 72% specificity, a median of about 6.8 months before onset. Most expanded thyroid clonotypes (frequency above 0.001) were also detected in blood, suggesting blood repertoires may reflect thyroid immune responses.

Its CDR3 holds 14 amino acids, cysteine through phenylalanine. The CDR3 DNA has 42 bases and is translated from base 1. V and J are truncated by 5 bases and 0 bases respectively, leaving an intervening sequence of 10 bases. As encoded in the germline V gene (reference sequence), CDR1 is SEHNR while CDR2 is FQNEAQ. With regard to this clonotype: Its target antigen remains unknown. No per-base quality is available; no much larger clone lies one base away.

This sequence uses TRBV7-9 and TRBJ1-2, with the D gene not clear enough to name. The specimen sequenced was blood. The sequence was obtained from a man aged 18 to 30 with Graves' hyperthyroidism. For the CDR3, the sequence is CASSIQAANYGYTF. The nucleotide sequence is TGTGCCAGCAGCATCCAGGCAGCTAACTATGGCTACACCTTC.